These 26 T cell receptor beta chains came from one sample sequenced in a study of T-cell memory formation after mild COVID-19. TCRdb re-called the 5' RACE reads with MiXCR, one entry per CDR3 protein. This sample has a few hundred thousand distinct CDR3 sequences, with roughly a quarter found just once. The sample taken for sequencing was PBMCs or a T cell subset sorted from them (not recorded which). The receptors derive from an adult woman who had mild COVID-19 (a few samples of this study predate the infection). Cell type and time point are not known.

This clonotype was detected only a few times. This rearrangement joins TRBV7-2 to TRBJ2-2, with D perhaps matching TRBD1 or TRBD2 (5 bases each). V dropped 1 base and J dropped 5 bases, with 23 bases sitting between them. CDR3 length: 19 residues. Germline loops: CDR1 SGHTA, CDR2 FQGNSA. The CDR3 sequence is CASSLDLWDPSSGTGELFF. As DNA, the CDR3 is TGTGCCAGCAGCTTAGACCTCTGGGACCCCTCTAGTGGGACCGGGGAGCTGTTTTTT.

This chain joins TRBV7-3 and TRBJ2-6; D gene unclear. The CDR3 runs to 16 residues. Germline V gives CDR1 SGHTA, CDR2 FQGTGA. V lost 2 bases to trimming and J lost 4 bases, with 12 bases between them. CDR3 amino acids: CASSLPRGSGANVLTF. CDR3 nucleotide sequence: TGTGCCAGCAGCTTACCTCGTGGGTCCGGGGCCAACGTCCTGACTTTC. Supplemented by reference TRBV7-3 and TRBJ2-6, the full variable domain reads GAGVSQTPSNKVTEKGKYVELRCDPISGHTALYWYRQSLGQGPEFLIYFQGTGAADDSGLPNDRFFAVRPEGSVSTLKIQRTERGDSAVYLCASSLPRGSGANVLTFGAGSRLTVL.

The chain is built from TRBV12-3 or TRBV12-4 and TRBJ2-1; D not resolved. V lost 6 bases and J lost 9, with 12 bases in between. This CDR3 region has 12 residues. The CDR3, as DNA: TGTGCCAGCAGGCGGCCCCTTAGTGAGCAGTTCTTC. This codes for CASRRPLSEQFF.

The chain uses TRBV18 and TRBJ2-5; 7 bases fit TRBD1. Germline CDR1 and CDR2: KGHSH and LQKENI. The CDR3 sequence is 13 residues long. The V gene end was trimmed by 7 bases and the J gene end by 1 base; junction bases not matched to a gene: 3. CDR3 region: CASFGTAQETQYF. The CDR3 nucleotides read TGTGCCAGCTTCGGGACAGCCCAAGAGACCCAGTACTTC.

This clonotype has a handful of counts. The V call is TRBV4-1, the J call TRBJ2-5; TRBD2 matches 7 bases. Germline values: CDR1 MGHRA, CDR2 YSYEKL. The CDR3 has 16 residues. Trimming took 3 bases from V and 2 from J; bases not matched to a gene: 9. The CDR3 loop reads CASSQGLRGGQETQYF. The CDR3 DNA follows: TGCGCCAGCAGCCAGGGGTTGCGGGGAGGGCAAGAGACCCAGTACTTC.

This clonotype was picked up a small number of times. The genes are TRBV27 and TRBJ2-7, with 9 bases identical to TRBD1. The CDR3 sequence is 18 residues long. In germline, CDR1 is MNHEY, CDR2 SMNVEV (reference sequence). V lost 4 bases, J lost 3 bases, and 16 bases stayed unmatched. The CDR3 is CASSSTWTGTGTVYEQYF. CDR3 nucleotide sequence: TGTGCCAGCAGTTCGACGTGGACCGGGACAGGGACAGTCTACGAGCAGTACTTC.

This clonotype showed up just a few times. The genes are TRBV5-1 and TRBJ1-1; the D gene is possibly TRBD1 (5 bases). The CDR3 has 15 amino acids. Germline CDR1 reads SGHRS; CDR2 reads YFSETQ. The V and J ends lost 1 base and 4 bases respectively, with 14 bases between them. The CDR3 bases are TGCGCCAGCAGCTTGACCGCCCAGAGGGGCACTGAAGCTTTCTTT. It is translated as CASSLTAQRGTEAFF.

This clonotype was detected a few times. The rearrangement links TRBV24-1 to TRBJ1-3; 7 positions match TRBD1. The V and J ends lost 8 bases and 3 bases, in that order; junction bases with no gene match: 3. CDR3 size: 13 residues. Germline V gene lookup returns CDR1 KGHDR and CDR2 SFDVKD. CDR3 nucleotide sequence: TGTGCCACCATTCGGGACAGTGGAAACACCATATATTTT. Protein sequence: CATIRDSGNTIYF.

This rearrangement joins TRBV29-1 to TRBJ2-3; weak D call: TRBD2 (6 bases). The CDR3 length is 13 residues. Between the trimmed V and J ends, which lost 7 bases and 8 bases, there was a span of 19 bases. Germline lookup yields CDR1 SQVTM and CDR2 ANQGSEA. The CDR3 reads CSARSGPGGTQYF. The CDR3 DNA reads as TGCAGCGCCCGTTCAGGGCCCGGGGGTACGCAGTATTTT.

This clonotype was recorded a few times. The chain employs TRBV7-2 and TRBJ2-5; 9 nucleotides align to TRBD2. This CDR3 region has 16 residues. In germline, CDR1 is SGHTA, CDR2 FQGNSA. The junction had 6 bases not matched to a gene; V was cut back by 0 bases and J by 4 bases. The CDR3 is CASSLAGGGGGETQYF. CDR3 coding DNA: TGTGCCAGCAGCTTAGCTGGCGGGGGGGGTGGAGAGACCCAGTACTTC.

This sequence joins TRBV30 and TRBJ2-3, with unresolved D. Trimming shortened V by 7 bases and J by 6 bases, and 11 bases separated the two germline ends. This CDR3 contains 11 residues. Germline V gene lookup returns CDR1 GTSNPN and CDR2 SVGIG (reference sequence). The CDR3 sequence is CAFSHADTQYF. CDR3 coding DNA: TGTGCCTTTTCCCACGCTGATACGCAGTATTTT.

V is TRBV5-1 and J is TRBJ2-7; possibly TRBD2 for D (7 bases). Germline V gene lookup returns CDR1 SGHRS and CDR2 YFSETQ. Trimming took 4 bases from V and 7 from J, leaving 27 bases between them. CDR3 length equals 17 residues. CDR3 coding DNA: TGCGCCAGCAGCCTACCGAAGGACGGCGGGGGCCTTAGGGAGCAGTACTTC. It translates to CASSLPKDGGGLREQYF.

This clonotype occurred a few times. The chain is built from TRBV20-1 and TRBJ2-7, with D tentatively TRBD1 (5 bases). The CDR3 has 12 residues. The V gene lost 3 bases and the J gene lost 3 bases, with 9 bases spanning the gap. Germline CDR1 DFQATT, CDR2 SNEGSKA (reference sequence). CDR3 in DNA: TGCAGTGCTAGTGGGGCCTTCTACGAGCAGTACTTC. Residues: CSASGAFYEQYF.

This clonotype was found a few times. The chain recombines TRBV7-2 with TRBJ2-1; tentative D call: TRBD2 (5 bases). This CDR3 is 16 amino acids long. The V end was cut by 1 base, the J end by 4 bases, with 14 bases between. Germline values: CDR1 SGHTA, CDR2 FQGNSA. This CDR3 is CASSLGVARGYNEQFF. The CDR3 coding sequence is TGTGCCAGCAGCTTAGGGGTCGCCCGGGGTTACAATGAGCAGTTCTTC.

The chain joins TRBV7-8 to TRBJ2-7; D might be TRBD1 (5 bases). The germline V gene has CDR1 SGHVS and CDR2 FQNEAQ. The CDR3 totals 16 residues. V lost 0 bases to trimming and J lost 4 bases, with 16 bases between them. The CDR3 reads CASSLAAQGDRYEQYF. In DNA form, the CDR3 reads TGTGCCAGCAGCTTAGCGGCGCAGGGTGATAGGTACGAGCAGTACTTC. Full variable domain (remainder filled in from reference TRBV7-8 and TRBJ2-7): GAGVSQSPRYKVAKRGQDVALRCDPISGHVSLFWYQQALGQGPEFLTYFQNEAQLDKSGLPSDRFFAERPEGSVSTLKIQRTQQEDSAVYLCASSLAAQGDRYEQYFGPGTRLTVT.

This clonotype was observed a few times. This chain joins TRBV3-1 and TRBJ2-3; D gene ambiguous. CDR3 length: 14 amino acids. V lost 1 base, J lost 6 bases, and 11 bases lay in between. Germline CDR1 reads LGHDT; CDR2 reads YNNKEL (reference sequence). The CDR3 is CASSQVGSRDTQYF. CDR3 sequence (DNA): TGTGCCAGCAGCCAAGTGGGGTCGCGGGATACGCAGTATTTT.

The chain has TRBV4-3 and TRBJ2-2; weak D call: TRBD1 (5 bases). This CDR3 has 13 residues. Germline assignment: CDR1 LGHNA and CDR2 YSLEER. Between the trimmed V and J ends, which lost 10 bases and 5 bases, there was a span of 14 bases. CDR3 residues: CATRAPLTGELFF. As DNA, the CDR3 is TGCGCCACCAGGGCCCCACTAACCGGGGAGCTGTTTTTT.

This clonotype was found a few times. The genes are TRBV7-2 and TRBJ2-7; D gene ambiguous. The V end lost 2 bases, the J end lost 2 bases, and 7 bases lay between the germline ends. This CDR3 is built from 13 residues. Per the germline V gene, CDR1 is SGHTA and CDR2 is FQGNSA. The DNA of the CDR3 is TGTGCCAGCAGCTTATCTCGCACCTACGAGCAGTACTTC. Its translation is CASSLSRTYEQYF.

The chain joins TRBV3-1 to TRBJ2-3; 10 nucleotides match TRBD2. The CDR3 totals 16 residues. Looked up from germline, CDR1 is LGHDT and CDR2 is YNNKEL (reference sequence). J gave up 4 bases and V 4 bases, and 8 bases lay outside the gene matches. The CDR3 reads CASSLARSGGADTQYF. In DNA form, the CDR3 reads TGTGCCAGCAGCCTAGCTCGGAGCGGGGGGGCAGATACGCAGTATTTT.

The genes are TRBV5-5 and TRBJ1-5, with D possibly TRBD1 on 6 matching bases. Germline values: CDR1 SGHKS, CDR2 YYEKEE (reference sequence). Between the trimmed V and J ends, which lost 5 bases and 9 bases, there was a span of 15 bases. This CDR3 spans 13 amino acids. In DNA, the CDR3 is TGTGCCAGCAGTTCACGGGGGCCGGGGCCCCAGCATTTT. Amino acids: CASSSRGPGPQHF.

The chain is built from TRBV11-3 and TRBJ1-1; 8 bases are a match to TRBD1. The CDR3 consists of 13 residues. In germline, CDR1 is SGHNT, CDR2 YENEEA. The V segment lost 6 bases and the J segment 7 bases; nucleotides outside the gene matches: 7. The CDR3 region is CASSRQGLGEAFF. CDR3 DNA sequence: TGTGCCAGCAGTAGACAGGGGTTGGGTGAAGCTTTCTTT. The full variable domain, in which reference TRBV11-3 and TRBJ1-1 provide the parts outside the CDR3, is EAGVVQSPRYKIIEKKQPVAFWCNPISGHNTLYWYLQNLGQGPELLIRYENEEAVDDSQLPKDRFSAERLKGVDSTLKIQPAELGDSAVYLCASSRQGLGEAFFGQGTRLTVV.

This clonotype was observed a handful of times. The rearrangement links TRBV29-1 to TRBJ2-5; 7 bases agree with TRBD1. This CDR3 contains 13 residues. The ends lost 6 bases at V and 5 bases at J; junction bases unmatched: 9. CDR1 SQVTM and CDR2 ANQGSEA come from the germline V gene. The CDR3 spells CSVGTAPGETQYF. As DNA, the CDR3 is TGCAGCGTCGGGACAGCCCCCGGGGAGACCCAGTACTTC.

This clonotype was found a few times. V usage is TRBV11-2 and J usage is TRBJ2-7; D may match TRBD1 or TRBD2 (6 bases each). Germline V gene data show CDR1 as SGHAT and CDR2 as FQNNGV. Trimming took 5 bases from V and 7 from J, leaving 24 bases between them. The CDR3 has 16 amino acids. The CDR3 nucleotides are TGTGCCAGCAGCCAGGGGCTAGCGACTCTCCGCGGGGAGCAGTACTTC. It translates to CASSQGLATLRGEQYF.

This clonotype was seen a handful of times. The chain uses TRBV7-2 and TRBJ2-1; TRBD1 matches at 7 bases. The CDR3 consists of 15 residues. The trim removed 3 bases at V and 6 bases at J, leaving 8 bases unmatched. CDR1 and CDR2 (germline): SGHTA, FQGNSA. CDR3 loop: CASSLGSTGFNEQFF. CDR3 coding DNA: TGTGCCAGCAGCTTGGGGTCGACAGGGTTCAATGAGCAGTTCTTC.

This clonotype came up a few times. The chain employs TRBV12-3 or TRBV12-4 and TRBJ2-6; TRBD1 matches 7 bases. There are 17 residues in the CDR3. The J segment lost 4 bases and the V segment lost 6 bases, leaving 12 bases of the junction unmatched. The CDR3 spells CASSPGDSLYGANVLTF. The DNA for the CDR3 is TGTGCCAGCAGCCCCGGGGACAGCCTCTACGGGGCCAACGTCCTGACTTTC.

This chain connects TRBV6-2 or TRBV6-3 to TRBJ2-1, with 7 bases aligning to TRBD1. Germline loops: CDR1 MNHEY, CDR2 SVGEGT. The CDR3 extends over 13 amino acids. J lost 10 bases, V lost 2 bases, and 5 bases had no gene match. CDR3 bases: TGTGCCAGCAGTTACGGTCGGGGACAGGAGCAGTTCTTC. It is translated as CASSYGRGQEQFF.